This T cell receptor beta chain was recovered during a study of T-cell memory formation after mild COVID-19. The 5'RACE method, run with constant-segment primers, produced TCR alpha and TCR beta cDNA libraries (carrying sample barcodes and UMIs). One entry per CDR3 protein, called by TCRdb with MiXCR from the 5' RACE reads. This sample carries about 350,000 distinct CDR3 sequences, roughly an eighth of them seen once, and the ten largest clones take roughly 20%. Deletions cut 1 base from V and 0 bases from J, with 10 bases between. CDR3 length: 16 amino acids. CDR1 is MNHEY and CDR2 is SVGAGI in the germline V gene. This clonotype was seen only a few times.

The source is a man aged 18 to 29 who had mild COVID-19 (a few samples of this study predate the infection). Cell type and time point are not known. The sample was PBMCs or a T cell subset sorted from them (not recorded which). V usage is TRBV6-5 and J usage is TRBJ2-1; D may correspond to TRBD1 or TRBD2 (5 bases each). CDR3 residues: CASSYWDGRSYNEQFF. The CDR3 bases are TGTGCCAGCAGTTACTGGGACGGTCGCTCCTACAATGAGCAGTTCTTC.